The 13 T cell receptor beta chains below come from one sample, sequenced in a study of CD8 T cells in ankylosing spondylitis. TCRdb independently ran MiXCR on the 5' RACE reads; one entry per CDR3 protein. The top ten clones hold 5% to 7.5% of a sample with 200,000 to 250,000 distinct CDR3 sequences, around 25% of them seen once. The sample comprised blood, either unsorted or a sorted T cell fraction (not recorded which). Receptor source: a male donor with ankylosing spondylitis or in good health (not recorded which).

This clonotype was seen many times. The chain combines TRBV9 with TRBJ2-1; tentative D call: TRBD1 (5 bases). Germline V lookup: CDR1 SGDLS, CDR2 YYNGEE. This CDR3 spans 14 amino acids. V lost 0 bases and J 1 base, leaving 5 bases between the germline ends. CDR3 DNA sequence: TGTGCCAGCAGCGTAGGACAGTCCTACAATGAGCAGTTCTTC. Translation gives CASSVGQSYNEQFF. The full variable domain, in which reference TRBV9 and TRBJ2-1 provide the parts outside the CDR3, is DSGVTQTPKHLITATGQRVTLRCSPRSGDLSVYWYQQSLDQGLQFLIQYYNGEERAKGNILERFSAQQFPDLHSELNLSSLELGDSALYFCASSVGQSYNEQFFGPGTRLTVL.

This chain connects TRBV20-1 to TRBJ2-5; 14 bases line up with TRBD2. The CDR3 is 16 residues long. Germline CDR1 is DFQATT and CDR2 is SNEGSKA (reference sequence). Germline trimming cut 6 bases from V and 5 bases from J; bases unmatched to any gene: 11. CDR3 sequence reads: CSAQTRLAGGVETQYF. The CDR3 DNA follows: TGCAGTGCCCAAACCCGACTAGCGGGAGGGGTGGAGACCCAGTACTTC.

The V and J genes are TRBV21-1 and TRBJ2-2; the DNA was not compared with TRBD2, the D call given in the table. TRBV21-1 counts as a pseudogene. The CDR3 covers 17 residues. This CDR3 reads CASSKAEWGGRAGELFF. As DNA, the CDR3 is TGTGCCAGCAGCAAAGCCGAATGGGGCGGGAGGGCCGGGGAGCTGTTTTTT.

The J gene is TRBJ1-5, the V gene TRBV6-5, with 7 bases fitting TRBD1. CDR3 length: 16 residues. Germline V gene sequence: CDR1 MNHEY, CDR2 SVGAGI. J lost 2 bases, V lost 5 bases, and 9 bases had no gene match. The CDR3 here is CASSNWDSPGNQPQHF. CDR3 bases: TGTGCCAGCAGTAACTGGGACAGTCCTGGCAATCAGCCCCAGCATTTT.

The genes are TRBV11-1 and TRBJ1-6, with 7 bases aligning to TRBD1. The V gene's germline CDR1 is SGHAT and CDR2 FQDESV (reference sequence). With V trimmed by 2 bases and J by 7 bases, 5 bases remained unmatched. The CDR3 is made up of 15 amino acids. Written as DNA, the CDR3 is TGTGCCAGCAGCTTAAAACAGGGGACCAATTCACCCCTCCACTTT. This sequence encodes CASSLKQGTNSPLHF.

This clonotype was counted at least ten times. The chain combines TRBV5-1 with TRBJ1-1; D is undetermined. Germline V CDR1 and CDR2: SGHRS, YFSETQ. This CDR3 is 13 amino acids long. The germline V and J ends were trimmed by 3 bases and 8 bases, with 14 bases remaining between them. The CDR3 nucleotides are TGCGCCAGCAGCTATGCTGGGGAGGGCGAAGCTTTCTTT. As protein: CASSYAGEGEAFF.

This clonotype was seen only a few times. The chain joins TRBV29-1 to TRBJ1-1; D is undetermined. Trimming left V 7 bases short and J 1 base short, with 13 bases between. Germline V CDR1 and CDR2: SQVTM, ANQGSEA. The CDR3 length is 13 residues. The CDR3 here is CSALTIRNTEAFF. The CDR3 DNA follows: TGCAGCGCCCTGACAATCCGGAACACTGAAGCTTTCTTT.

This clonotype was seen ten or more times. This chain connects TRBV7-2 to TRBJ2-1, with 9 bases that match TRBD2. Germline values: CDR1 SGHTA, CDR2 FQGNSA. Germline trimming cut 6 bases from V and 2 bases from J; bases unmatched to any gene: 2. The CDR3 consists of 14 residues. CDR3 nucleotides: TGTGCCAGCAGTTGGACTAGCGCCTACAATGAGCAGTTCTTC. It specifies CASSWTSAYNEQFF.

This clonotype counts as medium-sized. The chain employs TRBV20-1 and TRBJ1-1; D ambiguous. Trimming stripped 3 bases from V and 4 bases from J, with 12 bases between. Germline V lookup: CDR1 DFQATT, CDR2 SNEGSKA (reference sequence). CDR3 length: 13 residues. In DNA, the CDR3 is TGCAGTGCTAGTAAAGGGAAGGGCACTGAAGCTTTCTTT. This encodes CSASKGKGTEAFF.

This clonotype was picked up a small number of times. The V call is TRBV29-1, the J call TRBJ1-5; 11 bases map to TRBD1. V lost 7 bases and J lost 6; bases outside the gene matches: 5. CDR3 length: 13 residues. Germline loops: CDR1 SQVTM, CDR2 ANQGSEA. The CDR3 DNA reads as TGCAGCGCCGGGACAGGGGGAGGTCAGCCCCAGCATTTT. It is translated as CSAGTGGGQPQHF.

This clonotype was detected only a few times. The CDR3 here is CASSEVSGRGAETQYF. The CDR3 DNA sequence: TGCGCCAGCAGTGAGGTTAGCGGGAGAGGTGCGGAGACCCAGTACTTC. This rearrangement joins TRBV10-2 to TRBJ2-5; 9 positions match TRBD2. From germline, CDR1 is WSHSY and CDR2 SAAADI. V gave up 2 bases and J gave up 5 bases; unmatched junction bases: 9. The CDR3 has 16 residues.

This clonotype was picked up many times. The CDR3 region is CASSQWRTEAFF. CDR3 bases: TGTGCCAGCAGTCAATGGAGGACTGAAGCTTTCTTT. The J gene is TRBJ1-1, the V gene TRBV12-3 or TRBV12-4; D unresolved. The germline V and J ends were trimmed by 5 bases and 5 bases, with 9 bases remaining between them. This CDR3 spans 12 amino acids.

This clonotype has more than one count but fewer than ten. The rearrangement joins TRBV20-1 to TRBJ1-5, with D possibly matching TRBD1 (5 bases). Germline V gene sequence: CDR1 DFQATT, CDR2 SNEGSKA (reference sequence). The CDR3 has 14 residues. Deletions cut 6 bases from V and 3 bases from J, with 15 bases between. The DNA of the CDR3 is TGCAGTGCAACCACCGACAGACCCAATCAGCCCCAGCATTTT. Translated: CSATTDRPNQPQHF.